This record looks at one T cell receptor beta chain sequence and its context. In its sample, this clone was seen a few times. The antigen it recognizes is unknown. The input lacks base qualities; no much larger clone sits a single base away. This sample is drawn from a study of cytomegalovirus exposure and HLA in healthy donors (dated by TCRdb to the late 2010s). Notes on the research overall: In an earlier analysis of under 600 of the donors, 276 Gb of sequence data and 90 million to 120 million unique TCR beta sequences from about 190 million T cells were reported. An early release that covered about 600 HLA-typed donors contained about 300 gigabases of sequencing data and around 80 million unique TCR sequences. Among the roughly 400 genotyped donors, 81% belonged to the genetic ancestry cluster associated with self-reported Caucasian donors. The study was designed to test whether signatures of past pathogen exposure could be identified by cataloging public T cell receptors. The T cell repertoires of under 750 subjects were profiled by immunosequencing and related to cytomegalovirus serostatus. A separate validation cohort of about 110 different subjects was used in addition to the roughly 700-subject first cohort. To predict cytomegalovirus infection status, the study brought together high-throughput TCR immunosequencing, statistical association of individual TCRs with disease status, and machine learning. A later analysis re-analyzed previously published TCR beta repertoires from 660 or so donors and added high-resolution HLA genotyping to study TCR occurrence patterns. In the later analysis, no new phenotypic data were used to find candidate immune exposures; instead, reliance was placed on TCR beta sequences and their occurrence across donors. An earlier analysis of more than 450 of the donors used high-throughput TCR beta sequencing to judge whether each TCR beta V gene segment behaved as functional or pseudogenic. Donor age, sex, ethnicity and CMV serostatus were compiled alongside the repertoire data. A later genetic analysis used genome-wide SNP genotypes for 398 of the 666 donors, treating that subset as a discovery cohort. Every discovery cohort repertoire had been produced on one sequencing platform. HLA typing covered class I and class II loci at four-digit resolution. Typing coverage differed by locus: A, B, C, DRB1 and DQB1 were typed in roughly 620-630 donors, DQA1 in 522, DPA1 in around 610, and DPB1 in 450 to 490. Five DR-DQ haplotypes were handled as single units for association and clustering because linkage in the cohort was strong. On average, 235,054 unique TCR beta nucleotide sequences were sequenced per donor among 398 genotyped donors of the cohort, with roughly 19% of those sequences being non-productive.

General conclusions and limits of the study: This cohort had only TCR beta chains sequenced, and the lack of alpha or paired-chain data limited which features could be detected. According to a later analysis, TCR association rates differed among HLA loci, with DRB1 alleles showing the most associated TCRs and HLA-C alleles showing the fewest. While some public TCRs were present in many individuals, most TCR sequences turned up only very rarely across donors. Because HLA typing was unavailable for some donors at each locus, only the typed subset was used in association tests. According to a later analysis, parvovirus B19, influenza, CMV and Epstein-Barr virus appeared linked to several top co-occurrence clusters. Sequencing depth was assumed to be roughly uniform across donors in the presence/absence analyses, though that assumption may not hold. Most CMV-associated TCR beta chains appeared to be HLA-restricted in a later analysis, and the HLA associations seemed to be driven largely by CMV exposure. When HLA alleles, especially DR and DQ, strongly co-occurred, TCR associations were difficult to assign to individual alleles. Linkage disequilibrium might explain the correlated functional status among segregating V segments, but an unknown experimental factor could not be ruled out. In a later analysis, HLA-associated TCR beta chains were found to be more clonally expanded and to have lower generation probabilities than equally common non-associated chains. The study gave a list of roughly 150 TCR beta chains associated with cytomegalovirus. In a later genetic analysis, fewer N-insertions in productive TCRs were reported among donors in an Asian-associated ancestry cluster than the roughly 700-donor mean. A further reported finding was that TCR beta sequences accurately predicted the HLA-A and HLA-B alleles for most subjects in the first cohort. Over 15 rarely observed V segments, including chromosome 9 orphons, were excluded from the earlier analysis of almost 600 of the donors because counts were too low. In an earlier analysis of some 550 of the donors, most TCR beta V segments were observed in productive rearrangements about 90% or about 30% of the time, broadly matching IMGT annotations. In a later analysis, some 18,000 TCR beta sequences were associated with specific HLA alleles at a false discovery rate of 0.05. The classifier was reported to diagnose cytomegalovirus status with high specificity and sensitivity in both the original cohort and the validation cohort. A cluster of highly shared sequence variants was judged likely to represent a technical artifact of the sequencing pipeline. The authors suggested that the approach could potentially be extended to other disease states and immunological phenotypes. For the cohort, immune exposure information was limited to CMV serostatus. An association between a missense DCLRE1C variant and V-gene and J-gene trimming of TCR beta chains was found in a later genetic analysis and replicated in an independent cohort. In vitro tests confirmed that a few of the cytomegalovirus-associated TCR beta chains recognize cytomegalovirus antigens.

The cohort was made up of approximately 700 healthy bone marrow donors. At the time of sampling, every cohort member was nominally healthy, though immune exposures that went unrecorded were likely present. The donor tested CMV seropositive and was one of the 289 seropositive cohort members. A peripheral blood sample was collected from each donor, and TCR beta sequencing was performed on peripheral blood mononuclear cells. Genomic DNA was extracted from the blood cell samples with the Qiagen DNeasy Blood Extraction Kit. Library method: the immunoSEQ multiplex PCR assay. For the multiplex PCR, a mixture combining 60 forward primers for TCR Vbeta segments and 13 reverse primers for TCR Jbeta segments was used. Amplification of the CDR3 region of rearranged TCR beta genes was performed with a multiplex PCR assay on genomic DNA. Amplified TCR beta libraries were sequenced as 87-base-pair reads on the Illumina HiSeq System. Turning to the authors' computational methods: In a later analysis, 77 million or so unique TCR beta chains were counted across the roughly 670 repertoires, and approximately 9.9 million of these chains were shared by at least two donors. A nearest-neighbor algorithm error-corrected the raw reads and collapsed the reads into unique sequences, merging closely related sequences to remove PCR and sequencing errors. CDR3 sequences were aligned to IMGT reference sequences to assign V, D and J gene segments. For a sequence to be retained, at least a six-nucleotide match to both a V gene segment and a J gene segment was required. A rearrangement was called productive if the CDR3 had no stop codons and remained in frame with V and J, and every other rearrangement was called non-productive. CDR3 was defined by IMGT convention, running from the second conserved V-encoded cysteine to the conserved J-encoded phenylalanine. The earlier analysis of some 580 of the donors excluded any sequence lacking an unambiguous match to a single V gene segment. An earlier analysis of 587 of the donors classified V segments as functional when productive rearrangements were above 56.7% and as segregating when the standard deviation between donors was above 5%. A statistical classification framework was developed to diagnose cytomegalovirus status using the catalog of TCR beta chain sequences. V and J gene assignment, in a later analysis, came from comparing TCR nucleotide sequences with IMGT/GENE-DB human TR gene sequences. A later analysis assigned CDR3 sequences and most-parsimonious VDJ recombination scenarios with the TCRdist pipeline. In a later analysis, each TCR beta chain was defined by its CDR3 amino acid sequence together with its V-gene family, and reads without a unique V-gene family were excluded. To address suspected cross-contamination and a sequencing artifact, a later analysis removed under 600 highly shared, low-generation-probability nucleotide sequences. A later analysis calculated a clonal expansion index for each public chain from normalized within-repertoire ranks of inferred template counts. Generation probabilities in a later analysis came from a VDJ recombination model fitted to out-of-frame rearrangements, and those results were checked against IGoR. In a later analysis, hypergeometric tests were used to score TCR-TCR, TCR-HLA and TCR-CMV co-occurrence, with a repertoire-size bias correction applied to TCR pairs. A later analysis estimated false discovery rates by permuting HLA or CMV assignments 20 times. In a later analysis, co-occurring TCRs were grouped using DBSCAN, and TCRdist sequence similarity was added for clustering within HLA-allele-positive subsets. Repertoires with fewer than 30,000 or more than 120,000 public chains were left out of co-occurrence clustering, as were about five repertoires with anomalous nucleotide sharing. TCRdb took this table from immuneACCESS and kept in-frame rearrangements with V and J called. Such tables lack part of the clones; where checked against another copy, unresolved V genes explain under half of the gap, and the rest is unexplained. Clonal size and the V and J genes are those of that table, whereas D and trimming came from the DNA. Recorded for this sample are 98,000 or so clones; about three quarters of them occurred a single time. The ten biggest clones cover roughly 5.4% of the sample.

Sequencing input: PBMCs. The receptor comes from a young woman in good health and CMV-seropositive.

Here is the DNA: TGTGCCAGTAGTACCCGGGACAGGGGGCGAAGAGAGACCCAGTACTTC. The translation is CASSTRDRGRRETQYF. The V and J segments used are TRBV19 and TRBJ2-5; the central 12 bases match TRBD1. Germline trimming: 4 bases from V, 4 bases from J; junction bases outside gene matches: 7. The cysteine opens and the phenylalanine closes a CDR3 of 16 amino acids. The sequence is cut down to CDR3 DNA, 48 bases in frame from base 1. CDR1 is given as LNHDA and CDR2 as SQIVND, both from the germline V gene (reference sequence).